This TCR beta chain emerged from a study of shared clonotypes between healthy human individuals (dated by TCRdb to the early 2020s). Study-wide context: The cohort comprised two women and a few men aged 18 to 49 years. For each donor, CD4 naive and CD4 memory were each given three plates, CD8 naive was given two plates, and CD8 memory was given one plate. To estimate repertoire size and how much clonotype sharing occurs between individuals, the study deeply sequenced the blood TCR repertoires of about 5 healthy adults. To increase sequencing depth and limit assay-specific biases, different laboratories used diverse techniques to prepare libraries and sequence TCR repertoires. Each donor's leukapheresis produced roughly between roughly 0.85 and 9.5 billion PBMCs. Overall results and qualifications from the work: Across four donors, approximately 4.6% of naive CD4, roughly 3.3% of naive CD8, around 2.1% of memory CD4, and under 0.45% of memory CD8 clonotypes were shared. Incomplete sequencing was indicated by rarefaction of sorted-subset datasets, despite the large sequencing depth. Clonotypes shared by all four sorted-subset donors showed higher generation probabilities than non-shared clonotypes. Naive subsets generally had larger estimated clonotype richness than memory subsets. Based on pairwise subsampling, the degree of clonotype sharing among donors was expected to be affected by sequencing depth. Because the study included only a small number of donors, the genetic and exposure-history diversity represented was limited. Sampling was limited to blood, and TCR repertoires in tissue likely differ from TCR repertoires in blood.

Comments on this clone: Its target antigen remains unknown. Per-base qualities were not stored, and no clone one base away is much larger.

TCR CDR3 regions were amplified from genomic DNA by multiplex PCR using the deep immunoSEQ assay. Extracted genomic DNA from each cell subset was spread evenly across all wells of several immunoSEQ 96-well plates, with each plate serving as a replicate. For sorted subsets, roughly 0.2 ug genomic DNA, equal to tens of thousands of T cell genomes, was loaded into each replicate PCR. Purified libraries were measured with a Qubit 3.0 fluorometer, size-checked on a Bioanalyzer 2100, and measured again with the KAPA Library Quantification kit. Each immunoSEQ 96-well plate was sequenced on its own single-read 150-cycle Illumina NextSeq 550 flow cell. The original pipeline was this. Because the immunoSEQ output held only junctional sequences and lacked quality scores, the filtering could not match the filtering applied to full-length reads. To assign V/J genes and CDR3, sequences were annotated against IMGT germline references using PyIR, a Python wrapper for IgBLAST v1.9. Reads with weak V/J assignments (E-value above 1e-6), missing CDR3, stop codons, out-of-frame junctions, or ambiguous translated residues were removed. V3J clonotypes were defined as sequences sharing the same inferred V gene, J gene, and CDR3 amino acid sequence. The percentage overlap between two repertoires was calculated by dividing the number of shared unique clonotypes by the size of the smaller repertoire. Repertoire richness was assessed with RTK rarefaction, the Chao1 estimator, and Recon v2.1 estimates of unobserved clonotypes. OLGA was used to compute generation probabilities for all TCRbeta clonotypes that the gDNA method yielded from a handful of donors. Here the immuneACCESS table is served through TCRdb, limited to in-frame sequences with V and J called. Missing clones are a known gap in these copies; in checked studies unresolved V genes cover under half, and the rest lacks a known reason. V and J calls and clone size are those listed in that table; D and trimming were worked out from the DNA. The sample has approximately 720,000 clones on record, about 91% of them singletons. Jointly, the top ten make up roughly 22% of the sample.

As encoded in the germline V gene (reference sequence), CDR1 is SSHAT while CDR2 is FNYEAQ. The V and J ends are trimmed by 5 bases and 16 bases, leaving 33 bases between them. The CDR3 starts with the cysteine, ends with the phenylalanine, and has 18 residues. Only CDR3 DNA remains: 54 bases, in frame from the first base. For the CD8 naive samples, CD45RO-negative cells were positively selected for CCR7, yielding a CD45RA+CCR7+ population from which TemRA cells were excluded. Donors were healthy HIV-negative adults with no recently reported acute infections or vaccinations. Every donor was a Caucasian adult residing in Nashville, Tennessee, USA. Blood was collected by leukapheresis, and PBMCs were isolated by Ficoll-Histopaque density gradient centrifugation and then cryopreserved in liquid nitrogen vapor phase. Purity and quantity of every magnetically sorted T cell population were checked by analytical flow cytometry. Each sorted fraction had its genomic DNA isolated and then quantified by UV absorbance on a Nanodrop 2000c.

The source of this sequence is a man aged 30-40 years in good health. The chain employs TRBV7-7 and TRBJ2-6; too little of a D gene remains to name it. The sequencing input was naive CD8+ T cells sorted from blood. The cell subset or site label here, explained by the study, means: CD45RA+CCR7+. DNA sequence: TGTGCCAGCAGCAACCCCCGTAATGCCACAAAGTCGGGCCAACGTCTGACTTTC. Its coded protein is CASSNPRNATKSGQRLTF.